This T cell receptor (beta chain) originates from a study of blood T cell repertoires in COVID-19. Across the study: Sites across the United States, Italy and Spain contributed samples from acute and convalescent COVID-19. T cells, B-cell-depleted T cells, or PBMCs supplied cDNA or gDNA.

Original analysis: Researchers report that nucleated cell counts were estimated from reference gene primer amplification. Some clones are missing from TCRdb's copy, which holds only in-frame ones; the method was immunoSEQ multiplex PCR. The DNA was the basis for D and trimming; V, J and clone size are from that table. The sample has approximately 280,000 clones, approximately 90% seen once. V dropped 4 bases and J dropped 0; count of bases not matched to a gene: 4. The CDR3 totals 14 residues. Germline assignment: CDR1 SGHKS and CDR2 YYEKEE (reference sequence). The J gene is TRBJ2-7, the V gene TRBV5-5; TRBD1 matches 7 bases. This sequence was found in a middle-aged man with acute or convalescent COVID-19. The sample taken for sequencing was peripheral blood. CDR3 amino acids: CASSRGTVSYEQYF. The CDR3 nucleotides are TGTGCCAGCAGCCGTGGGACAGTCTCCTACGAGCAGTACTTC. The complete variable domain, with remaining parts taken from reference TRBV5-5 and TRBJ2-7, reads DAGVTQSPTHLIKTRGQQVTLRCSPISGHKSVSWYQQVLGQGPQFIFQYYEKEERGRGNFPDRFSARQFPNYSSELNVNALLLGDSALYLCASSRGTVSYEQYFGPGTRLTVT.